This T cell receptor beta chain was documented in a study of vaccination and CD4 T cells after COVID-19. On the study more broadly: Post-COVID draws followed diagnosis by a median around 92 days (range 35 to 161).

With respect to this clonotype: Its antigen is as yet unknown.

Researchers used the Oncomine TCR Beta short-read assay to sequence DNA from cultured CD4+ T cells. The genomic DNA was obtained from cultured CD4+ T cells by extraction with the QIAamp micro DNA kit. TCRdb fed the PCR reads into MiXCR, producing one record per CDR3 protein. The sample records some 10,000 distinct CDR3 sequences, 60% to 70% being singletons. Treatment specified: approximately 11-day PBMC culture with coronavirus spike peptide pools or control peptides (ViraFEST assay). Half of the medium was exchanged for fresh IL-2 medium, first on day 3 and then on day 7. After removal of 1 base from V and 8 bases from J, the junction contained 4 bases not matched to a gene. The CDR3 consists of 14 residues. The germline V gene has CDR1 SGHTA and CDR2 FQGNSA.

This rearrangement joins TRBV7-2 to TRBJ2-3, with TRBD2 matching over 9 bases. This sequence originates from a human donor who had recovered from COVID-19. The source material was CD4+ T cells from blood, cultured in vitro. The CDR3 sequence is CASSLGGGVGTQYF. CDR3 nucleotides: TGTGCCAGCAGCTTAGGCGGGGGGGTCGGTACGCAGTATTTT.